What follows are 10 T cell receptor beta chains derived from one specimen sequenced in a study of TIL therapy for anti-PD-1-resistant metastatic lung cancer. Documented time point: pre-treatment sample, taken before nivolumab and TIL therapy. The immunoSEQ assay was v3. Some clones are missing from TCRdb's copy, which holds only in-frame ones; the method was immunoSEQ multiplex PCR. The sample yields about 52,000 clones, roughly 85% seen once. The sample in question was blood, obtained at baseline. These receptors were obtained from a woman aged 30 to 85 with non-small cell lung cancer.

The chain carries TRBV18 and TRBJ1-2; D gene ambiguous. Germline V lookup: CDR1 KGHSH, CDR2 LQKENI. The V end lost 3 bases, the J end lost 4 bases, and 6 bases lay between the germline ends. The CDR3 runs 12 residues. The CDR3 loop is CASSPDGYGYTF. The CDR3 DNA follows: TGTGCCAGCTCACCGGACGGCTATGGCTACACCTTC. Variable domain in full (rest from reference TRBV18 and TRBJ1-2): NAGVMQNPRHLVRRRGQEARLRCSPMKGHSHVYWYRQLPEEGLKFMVYLQKENIIDESGMPKERFSAEFPKEGPSILRIQQVVRGDSAAYFCASSPDGYGYTFGSGTRLTVV.

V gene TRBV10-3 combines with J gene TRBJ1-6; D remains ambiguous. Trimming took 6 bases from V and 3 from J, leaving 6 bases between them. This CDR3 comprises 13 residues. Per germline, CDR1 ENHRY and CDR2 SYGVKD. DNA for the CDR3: TGTGCCATCAGGCTAGACTATAATTCACCCCTCCACTTT. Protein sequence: CAIRLDYNSPLHF.

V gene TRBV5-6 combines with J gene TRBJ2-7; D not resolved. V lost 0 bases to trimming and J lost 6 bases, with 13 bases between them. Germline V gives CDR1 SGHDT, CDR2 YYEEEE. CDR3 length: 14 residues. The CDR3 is CASSLAGKDVEQYF. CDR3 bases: TGTGCCAGCAGCTTGGCAGGTAAAGATGTCGAGCAGTACTTC.

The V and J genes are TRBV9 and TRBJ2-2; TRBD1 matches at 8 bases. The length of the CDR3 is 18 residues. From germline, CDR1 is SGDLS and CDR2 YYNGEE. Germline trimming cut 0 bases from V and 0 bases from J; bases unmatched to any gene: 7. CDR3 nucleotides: TGTGCCAGCAGCGTAGGCTCAGCACAGGGGGCGAACACCGGGGAGCTGTTTTTT. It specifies CASSVGSAQGANTGELFF.

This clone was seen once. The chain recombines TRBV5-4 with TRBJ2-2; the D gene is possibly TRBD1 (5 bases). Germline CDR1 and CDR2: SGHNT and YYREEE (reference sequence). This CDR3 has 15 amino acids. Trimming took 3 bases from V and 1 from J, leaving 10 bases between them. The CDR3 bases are TGTGCCAGCAGCTCCCGACAGCTGAACACCGGGGAGCTGTTTTTT. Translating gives CASSSRQLNTGELFF.

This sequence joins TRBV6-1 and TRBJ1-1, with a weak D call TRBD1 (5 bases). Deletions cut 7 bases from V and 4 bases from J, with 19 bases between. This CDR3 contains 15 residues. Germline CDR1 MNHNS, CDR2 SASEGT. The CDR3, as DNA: TGTGCCAGCACGAAGGGCTGGGACTCTTCCACTGAAGCTTTCTTT. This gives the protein CASTKGWDSSTEAFF.

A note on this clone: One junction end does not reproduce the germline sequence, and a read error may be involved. CDR3: CASSLSDSGANVLTF. CDR3 DNA sequence: TGTGCCAGCAGCTTGAGTGACTCTGGGGCCAACGTCCTGACTTTC. This chain links TRBV5-1 with TRBJ2-6; no reliable D call. Per the germline V gene, CDR1 is SGHRS and CDR2 is YFSETQ. This CDR3 contains 15 residues.

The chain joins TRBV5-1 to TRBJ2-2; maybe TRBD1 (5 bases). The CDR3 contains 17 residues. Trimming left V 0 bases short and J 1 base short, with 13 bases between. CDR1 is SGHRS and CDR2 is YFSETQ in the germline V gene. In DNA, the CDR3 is TGCGCCAGCAGCTTGGTGGGCCCGACAGTGAACACCGGGGAGCTGTTTTTT. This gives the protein CASSLVGPTVNTGELFF.

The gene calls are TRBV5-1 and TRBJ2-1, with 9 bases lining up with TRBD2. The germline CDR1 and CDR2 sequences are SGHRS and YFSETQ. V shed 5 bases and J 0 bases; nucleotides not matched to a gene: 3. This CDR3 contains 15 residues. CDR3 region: CASRPSGISYNEQFF. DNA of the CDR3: TGCGCCAGCAGGCCTAGCGGGATCTCCTACAATGAGCAGTTCTTC.

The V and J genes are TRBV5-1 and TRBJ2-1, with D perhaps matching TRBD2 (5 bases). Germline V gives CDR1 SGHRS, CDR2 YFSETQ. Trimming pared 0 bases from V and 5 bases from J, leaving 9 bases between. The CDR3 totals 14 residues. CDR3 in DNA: TGCGCCAGCAGCTTGGGAGGGTTTGACAATGAGCAGTTCTTC. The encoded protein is CASSLGGFDNEQFF.